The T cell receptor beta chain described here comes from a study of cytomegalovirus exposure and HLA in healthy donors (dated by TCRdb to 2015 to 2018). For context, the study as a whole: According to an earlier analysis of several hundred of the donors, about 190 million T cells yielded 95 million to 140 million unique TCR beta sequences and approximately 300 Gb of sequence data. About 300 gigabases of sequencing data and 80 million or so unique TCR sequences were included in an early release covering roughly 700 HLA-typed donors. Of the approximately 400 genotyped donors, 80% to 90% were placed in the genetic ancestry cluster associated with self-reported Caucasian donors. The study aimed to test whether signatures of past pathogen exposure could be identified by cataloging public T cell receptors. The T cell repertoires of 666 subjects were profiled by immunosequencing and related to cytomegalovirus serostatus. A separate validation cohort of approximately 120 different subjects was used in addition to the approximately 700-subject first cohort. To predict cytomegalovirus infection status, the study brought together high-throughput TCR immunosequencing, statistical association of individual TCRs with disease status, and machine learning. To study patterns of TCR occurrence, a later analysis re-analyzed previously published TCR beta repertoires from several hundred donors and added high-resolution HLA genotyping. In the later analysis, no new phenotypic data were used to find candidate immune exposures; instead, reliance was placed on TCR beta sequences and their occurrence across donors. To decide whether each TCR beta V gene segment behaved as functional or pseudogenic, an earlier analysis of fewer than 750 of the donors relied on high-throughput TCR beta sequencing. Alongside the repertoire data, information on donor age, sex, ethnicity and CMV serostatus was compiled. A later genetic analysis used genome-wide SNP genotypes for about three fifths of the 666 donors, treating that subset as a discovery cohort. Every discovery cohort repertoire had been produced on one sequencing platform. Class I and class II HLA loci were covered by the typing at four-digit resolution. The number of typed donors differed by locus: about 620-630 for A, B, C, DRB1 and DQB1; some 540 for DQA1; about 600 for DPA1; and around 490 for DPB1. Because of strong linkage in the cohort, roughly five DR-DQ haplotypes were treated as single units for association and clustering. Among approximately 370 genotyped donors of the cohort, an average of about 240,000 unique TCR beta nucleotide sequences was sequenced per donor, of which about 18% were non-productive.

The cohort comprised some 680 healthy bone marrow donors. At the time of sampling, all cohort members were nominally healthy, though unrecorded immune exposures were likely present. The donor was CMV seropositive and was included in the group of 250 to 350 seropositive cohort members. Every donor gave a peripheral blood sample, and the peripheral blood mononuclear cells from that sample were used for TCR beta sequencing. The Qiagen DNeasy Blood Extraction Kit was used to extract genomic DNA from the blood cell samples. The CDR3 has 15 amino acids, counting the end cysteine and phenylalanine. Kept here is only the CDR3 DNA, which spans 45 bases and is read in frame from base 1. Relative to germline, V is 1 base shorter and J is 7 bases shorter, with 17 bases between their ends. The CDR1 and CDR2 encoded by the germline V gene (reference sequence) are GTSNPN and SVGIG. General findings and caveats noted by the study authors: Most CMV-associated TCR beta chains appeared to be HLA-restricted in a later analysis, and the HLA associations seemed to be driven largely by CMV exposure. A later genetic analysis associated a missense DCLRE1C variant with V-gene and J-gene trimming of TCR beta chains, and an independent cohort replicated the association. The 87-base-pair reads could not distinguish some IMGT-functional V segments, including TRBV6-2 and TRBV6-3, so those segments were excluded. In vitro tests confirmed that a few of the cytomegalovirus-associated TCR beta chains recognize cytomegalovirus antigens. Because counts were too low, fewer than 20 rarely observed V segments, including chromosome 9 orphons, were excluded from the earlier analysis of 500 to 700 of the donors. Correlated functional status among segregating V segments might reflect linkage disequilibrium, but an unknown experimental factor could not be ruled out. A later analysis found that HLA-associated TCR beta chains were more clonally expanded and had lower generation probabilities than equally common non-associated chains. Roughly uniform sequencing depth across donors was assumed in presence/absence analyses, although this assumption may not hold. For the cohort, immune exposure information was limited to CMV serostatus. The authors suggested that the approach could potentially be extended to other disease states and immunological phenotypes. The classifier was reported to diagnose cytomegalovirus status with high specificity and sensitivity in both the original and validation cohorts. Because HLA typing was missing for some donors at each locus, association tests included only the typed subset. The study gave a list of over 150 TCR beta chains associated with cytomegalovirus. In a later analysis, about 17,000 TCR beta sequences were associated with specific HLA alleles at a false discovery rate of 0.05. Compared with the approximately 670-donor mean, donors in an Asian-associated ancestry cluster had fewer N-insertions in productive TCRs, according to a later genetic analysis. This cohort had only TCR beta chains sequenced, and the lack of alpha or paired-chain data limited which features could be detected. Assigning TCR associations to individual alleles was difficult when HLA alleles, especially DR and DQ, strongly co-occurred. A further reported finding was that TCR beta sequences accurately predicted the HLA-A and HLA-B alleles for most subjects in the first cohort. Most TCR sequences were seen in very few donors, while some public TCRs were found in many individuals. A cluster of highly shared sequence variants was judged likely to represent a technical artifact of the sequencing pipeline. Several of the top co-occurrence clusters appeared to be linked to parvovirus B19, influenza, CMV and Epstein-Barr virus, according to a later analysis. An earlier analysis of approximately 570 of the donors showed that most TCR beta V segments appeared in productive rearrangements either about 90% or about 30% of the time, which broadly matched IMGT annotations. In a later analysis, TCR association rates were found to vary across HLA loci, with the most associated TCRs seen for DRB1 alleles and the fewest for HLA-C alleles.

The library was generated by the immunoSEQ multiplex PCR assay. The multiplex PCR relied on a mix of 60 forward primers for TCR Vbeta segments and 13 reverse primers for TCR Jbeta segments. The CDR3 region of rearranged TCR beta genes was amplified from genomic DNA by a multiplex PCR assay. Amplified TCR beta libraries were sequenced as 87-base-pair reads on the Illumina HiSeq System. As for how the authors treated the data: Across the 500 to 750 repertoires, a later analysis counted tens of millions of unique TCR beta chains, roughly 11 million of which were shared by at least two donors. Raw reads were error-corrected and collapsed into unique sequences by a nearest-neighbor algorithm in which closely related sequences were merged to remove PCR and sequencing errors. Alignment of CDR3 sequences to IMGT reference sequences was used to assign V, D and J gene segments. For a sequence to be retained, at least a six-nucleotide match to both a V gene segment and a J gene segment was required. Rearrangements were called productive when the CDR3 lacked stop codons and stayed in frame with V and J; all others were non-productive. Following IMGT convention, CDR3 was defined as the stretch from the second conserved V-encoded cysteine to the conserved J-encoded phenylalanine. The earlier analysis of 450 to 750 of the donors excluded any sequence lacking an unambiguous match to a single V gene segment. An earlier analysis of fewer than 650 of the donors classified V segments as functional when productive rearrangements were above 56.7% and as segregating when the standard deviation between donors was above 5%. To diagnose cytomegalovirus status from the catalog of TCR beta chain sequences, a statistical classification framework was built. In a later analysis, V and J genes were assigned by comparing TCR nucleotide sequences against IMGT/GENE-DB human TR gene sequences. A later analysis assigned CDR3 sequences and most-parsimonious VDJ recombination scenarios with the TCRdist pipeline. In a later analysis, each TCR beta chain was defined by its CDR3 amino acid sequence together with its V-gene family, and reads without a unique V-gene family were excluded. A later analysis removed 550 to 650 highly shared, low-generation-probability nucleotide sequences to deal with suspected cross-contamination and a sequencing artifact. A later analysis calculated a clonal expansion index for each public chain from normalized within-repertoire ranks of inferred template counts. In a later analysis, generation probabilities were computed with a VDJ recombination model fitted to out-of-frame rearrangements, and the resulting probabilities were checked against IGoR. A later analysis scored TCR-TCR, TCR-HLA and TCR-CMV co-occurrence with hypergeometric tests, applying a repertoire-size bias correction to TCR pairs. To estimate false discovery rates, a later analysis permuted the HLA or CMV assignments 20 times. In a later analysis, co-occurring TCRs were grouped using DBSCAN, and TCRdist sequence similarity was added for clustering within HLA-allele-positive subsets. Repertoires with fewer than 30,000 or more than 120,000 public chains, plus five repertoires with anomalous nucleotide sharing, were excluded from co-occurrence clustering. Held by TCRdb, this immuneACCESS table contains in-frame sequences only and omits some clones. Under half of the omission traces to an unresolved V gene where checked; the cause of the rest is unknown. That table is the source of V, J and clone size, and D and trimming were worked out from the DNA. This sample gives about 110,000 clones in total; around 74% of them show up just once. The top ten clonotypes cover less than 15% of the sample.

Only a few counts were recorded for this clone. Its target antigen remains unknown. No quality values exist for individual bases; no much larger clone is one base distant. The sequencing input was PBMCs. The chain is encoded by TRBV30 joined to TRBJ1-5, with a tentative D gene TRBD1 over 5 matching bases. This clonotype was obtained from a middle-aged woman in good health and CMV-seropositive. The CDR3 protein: CAWSARTTRWQPQHF. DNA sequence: TGTGCCTGGAGTGCTAGGACAACTCGGTGGCAGCCCCAGCATTTT.